The clone carrying this T cell receptor (beta chain) occurred many times. Its cognate antigen is unknown. This sample is drawn from a study of T-cell reconstitution after alpha-beta-depleted transplantation in children. Per the germline V gene, CDR1 is SEHNR and CDR2 is FQNEAQ (reference sequence). The CDR3 length is 16 residues. Trimming shortened V by 6 bases and J by 7 bases, and 22 bases separated the two germline ends. Study results and limitations: There were reportedly several hundred expanded graft clones from which alpha-beta T cells came about two months after transplant. TCRbeta diversity was high at day 60 in some patients (a result of surviving recipient T cells and thymic progenitors). Newly generated T cells supplied most T-cell counts and diversity one year post-transplant.

Preparation of the TCRbeta library used unique molecular identifiers. TCRdb reanalysed the PCR reads using MiXCR and keeps one entry per CDR3 protein. Of around 100,000 distinct CDR3 sequences listed, 9% to 12% were seen once; the top ten hold around 34%. This chain joins TRBV7-9 and TRBJ2-1, with D possibly being TRBD1 (9 bases). The sequenced sample was PBMCs, obtained before TCRalphabeta/CD19-depleted stem cell transplant. The clonotype originates from a boy younger than 10 with acute lymphoblastic leukemia, due to receive a stem cell transplant. The CDR3 is CASSPGGGTGHNEQFF. As DNA, the CDR3 is TGTGCCAGCAGTCCCGGGGGGGGGACAGGGCATAATGAGCAGTTCTTC.